A selection of T cell receptor beta chains follows, all from one sample in a study of blood T cell repertoires in COVID-19. This table comes from immunoSEQ multiplex PCR, and its TCRdb copy is limited to in-frame clones, with some not included. The table lists roughly 110,000 clones, around 85% of them singletons, with approximately 1.5% in the top ten. The source material was peripheral blood. Receptor source: a man over 45 with acute or convalescent COVID-19. Both conserved end residues are part of each CDR3. Each record gives: V gene, J gene, D gene, clone size, CDR3 protein, CDR3 DNA. A D gene is named only where the DNA matches it firmly. Size tells how often a clone was seen (once, few, many) or the class of an expanded clone, and some rows leave it out.

V gene: TRBV11-2
J gene: TRBJ1-1
D gene: -
clone size: -
CDR3 protein: CASSLGVNVVEAFF
CDR3 DNA: TGTGCCAGCAGCTTAGGAGTTAACGTTGTCGAAGCTTTCTTT

V gene: TRBV24-1
J gene: TRBJ2-7
D gene: TRBD1
clone size: -
CDR3 protein: CATSDYRGSEQYF
CDR3 DNA: TGTGCCACCAGTGATTACAGGGGTTCCGAGCAGTACTTC

V gene: TRBV27
J gene: TRBJ2-7
D gene: TRBD1
clone size: -
CDR3 protein: CASTSPGTGTYEQYF
CDR3 DNA: TGTGCCAGCACTTCTCCCGGGACAGGGACCTACGAGCAGTACTTC

V gene: TRBV7-6
J gene: TRBJ1-5
D gene: -
clone size: -
CDR3 protein: CASSLDTGSNQPQHF
CDR3 DNA: TGTGCCAGCAGCTTAGATACGGGGAGCAATCAGCCCCAGCATTTT

V gene: TRBV6-5
J gene: TRBJ2-5
D gene: TRBD2
clone size: -
CDR3 protein: CASGRGGVGETQYF
CDR3 DNA: TGTGCCAGCGGGCGGGGGGGCGTAGGAGAGACCCAGTACTTC

V gene: TRBV27
J gene: TRBJ2-2
D gene: TRBD1
clone size: -
CDR3 protein: CASHRDRENGELFF
CDR3 DNA: TGTGCCAGCCACAGGGACAGGGAAAACGGGGAGCTGTTTTTT

V gene: TRBV5-4
J gene: TRBJ1-2
D gene: -
clone size: -
CDR3 protein: CASSSPGLHLYGYTF
CDR3 DNA: TGTGCCAGCAGCTCACCGGGACTCCATCTCTATGGCTACACCTTC

V gene: TRBV18
J gene: TRBJ1-2
D gene: -
clone size: -
CDR3 protein: CASSPEQSYGYTF
CDR3 DNA: TGTGCCAGCTCACCAGAACAGAGCTATGGCTACACCTTC

V gene: TRBV10-2
J gene: TRBJ2-7
D gene: -
clone size: -
CDR3 protein: CASSPRGYEQYF
CDR3 DNA: TGCGCCAGCAGTCCGCGGGGATACGAGCAGTACTTC

V gene: TRBV30
J gene: TRBJ2-6
D gene: -
clone size: -
CDR3 protein: CAWSEQRPSGANVLTF
CDR3 DNA: TGTGCCTGGAGTGAGCAGCGACCTTCTGGGGCCAACGTCCTGACTTTC

V gene: TRBV2
J gene: TRBJ2-7
D gene: -
clone size: -
CDR3 protein: CASRGSTMDEQYF
CDR3 DNA: TGTGCCAGCAGGGGGAGCACTATGGACGAGCAGTACTTC

V gene: TRBV18
J gene: TRBJ1-6
D gene: TRBD1
clone size: -
CDR3 protein: CASSPGTGNSPLHF
CDR3 DNA: TGTGCCAGCTCACCTGGGACAGGGAATTCACCCCTCCACTTT

V gene: TRBV20-1
J gene: TRBJ1-6
D gene: TRBD1
clone size: -
CDR3 protein: CSARGTGTLHF
CDR3 DNA: TGCAGTGCCCGAGGGACAGGGACCCTCCACTTT

V gene: TRBV30
J gene: TRBJ1-1
D gene: -
clone size: -
CDR3 protein: CVYTANTEAFF
CDR3 DNA: TGCGTTTATACAGCGAACACTGAAGCTTTCTTT

V gene: TRBV6-5
J gene: TRBJ1-5
D gene: TRBD1
clone size: -
CDR3 protein: CASRTGVGQPQHF
CDR3 DNA: TGTGCCAGCAGAACAGGGGTGGGACAGCCCCAGCATTTT

V gene: TRBV5-5
J gene: TRBJ2-1
D gene: TRBD1
clone size: -
CDR3 protein: CASSLVDRGSRYNEQFF
CDR3 DNA: TGTGCCAGCAGCTTGGTGGACAGGGGATCAAGGTACAATGAGCAGTTCTTC

V gene: TRBV7-9
J gene: TRBJ1-1
D gene: TRBD1
clone size: medium-sized
CDR3 protein: CASSFDRGAEAFF
CDR3 DNA: TGTGCCAGCAGCTTTGACAGGGGAGCTGAAGCTTTCTTT

V gene: TRBV2
J gene: TRBJ1-6
D gene: TRBD1
clone size: -
CDR3 protein: CASSSNDRDSPLHF
CDR3 DNA: TGTGCCAGCAGCTCTAACGACAGGGATTCACCCCTCCACTTT

V gene: TRBV30
J gene: TRBJ1-3
D gene: TRBD1
clone size: -
CDR3 protein: CAWSVGQGPAGNTIYF
CDR3 DNA: TGTGCCTGGAGTGTAGGACAGGGGCCAGCCGGAAACACCATATATTTT

V gene: TRBV2
J gene: TRBJ2-1
D gene: TRBD2
clone size: -
CDR3 protein: CASQRLAGYNEQFF
CDR3 DNA: TGTGCCAGCCAGAGACTAGCGGGGTACAATGAGCAGTTCTTC

V gene: TRBV5-6
J gene: TRBJ2-5
D gene: -
clone size: -
CDR3 protein: CASRRRERQETQYF
CDR3 DNA: TGTGCCAGCAGGCGACGGGAGCGCCAAGAGACCCAGTACTTC

V gene: TRBV5-1
J gene: TRBJ1-1
D gene: TRBD1
clone size: -
CDR3 protein: CASSPGQTNTEAFF
CDR3 DNA: TGCGCCAGCAGCCCGGGACAGACGAACACTGAAGCTTTCTTT

V gene: TRBV6-4
J gene: TRBJ1-3
D gene: TRBD1
clone size: -
CDR3 protein: CASSVRGNAIYF
CDR3 DNA: TGTGCCAGCAGTGTCAGGGGGAACGCCATATATTTT

V gene: TRBV7-2
J gene: TRBJ1-5
D gene: TRBD1
clone size: -
CDR3 protein: CASSWTGGEQPQHF
CDR3 DNA: TGTGCCAGCAGCTGGACAGGGGGCGAGCAGCCCCAGCATTTT

V gene: TRBV10-3
J gene: TRBJ2-2
D gene: -
clone size: -
CDR3 protein: CAISETYEGTGELFF
CDR3 DNA: TGTGCCATCAGTGAGACTTACGAGGGCACCGGGGAGCTGTTTTTT

V gene: TRBV5-1
J gene: TRBJ1-2
D gene: TRBD1
clone size: -
CDR3 protein: CASSSDRGGDGYTF
CDR3 DNA: TGCGCCAGCAGCTCCGACAGGGGAGGAGATGGCTACACCTTC

V gene: TRBV30
J gene: TRBJ1-1
D gene: TRBD1
clone size: -
CDR3 protein: CAWSSGQGTAAFF
CDR3 DNA: TGTGCCTGGAGCAGTGGACAGGGTACAGCAGCTTTCTTT

V gene: TRBV4-1
J gene: TRBJ1-2
D gene: -
clone size: -
CDR3 protein: CASSQGGPVGRGYGYTF
CDR3 DNA: TGCGCCAGCAGCCAAGGGGGGCCAGTGGGAAGAGGTTATGGCTACACCTTC

V gene: TRBV6-5
J gene: TRBJ1-2
D gene: -
clone size: -
CDR3 protein: CASSFTANYGYTF
CDR3 DNA: TGTGCCAGCAGTTTCACAGCTAACTATGGCTACACCTTC

V gene: TRBV3-1/TRBV3-2
J gene: TRBJ2-1
D gene: TRBD2
clone size: once
CDR3 protein: CASSQRSGGNYNEQFF
CDR3 DNA: TGTGCCAGCAGCCAGAGAAGCGGGGGGAATTACAATGAGCAGTTCTTC

V gene: TRBV5-1
J gene: TRBJ1-5
D gene: -
clone size: -
CDR3 protein: CASSSEGDSNQPQHF
CDR3 DNA: TGCGCCAGCAGCTCCGAGGGTGATAGCAATCAGCCCCAGCATTTT

V gene: TRBV3-1/TRBV3-2
J gene: TRBJ1-2
D gene: -
clone size: -
CDR3 protein: CASSQGHRAGYGYTF
CDR3 DNA: TGTGCCAGCAGCCAAGGGCACAGGGCGGGCTATGGCTACACCTTC

V gene: TRBV28
J gene: TRBJ1-2
D gene: -
clone size: -
CDR3 protein: CASSPPQGGYGYTF
CDR3 DNA: TGTGCCAGCAGTCCGCCCCAGGGAGGGTATGGCTACACCTTC

V gene: TRBV3-1/TRBV3-2
J gene: TRBJ2-4
D gene: -
clone size: -
CDR3 protein: CASSRGSAGNIQYF
CDR3 DNA: TGTGCCAGCAGCCGCGGATCGGCGGGAAACATTCAGTACTTC

V gene: TRBV3-1/TRBV3-2
J gene: TRBJ2-5
D gene: TRBD1
clone size: -
CDR3 protein: CASSQGTVEETQYF
CDR3 DNA: TGTGCCAGCAGCCAGGGGACAGTCGAAGAGACCCAGTACTTC

V gene: TRBV10-2
J gene: TRBJ2-7
D gene: TRBD1
clone size: many
CDR3 protein: CASSFGQAFSYEQYF
CDR3 DNA: TGCGCCAGCAGTTTCGGACAGGCCTTCTCCTACGAGCAGTACTTC

V gene: TRBV7-3
J gene: TRBJ2-1
D gene: TRBD1
clone size: few
CDR3 protein: CASSLGTGPGEQFF
CDR3 DNA: TGTGCCAGCAGCTTAGGGACAGGGCCTGGGGAGCAGTTCTTC

V gene: TRBV19
J gene: TRBJ2-1
D gene: TRBD2
clone size: -
CDR3 protein: CASSRTSLNEQFF
CDR3 DNA: TGTGCCAGTAGCCGGACTAGCCTCAATGAGCAGTTCTTC

V gene: TRBV28
J gene: TRBJ2-7
D gene: TRBD2
clone size: -
CDR3 protein: CASSPRGGRAEQYF
CDR3 DNA: TGTGCCAGCAGTCCCCGGGGGGGACGGGCCGAGCAGTACTTC

V gene: TRBV9
J gene: TRBJ2-1
D gene: -
clone size: -
CDR3 protein: CASSVDGGPYNEQFF
CDR3 DNA: TGTGCCAGCAGCGTAGACGGGGGGCCCTACAATGAGCAGTTCTTC

V gene: TRBV4-2
J gene: TRBJ1-3
D gene: TRBD1
clone size: -
CDR3 protein: CASSLDRGAGNTIYF
CDR3 DNA: TGTGCCAGCAGCCTAGACAGGGGCGCTGGAAACACCATATATTTT

V gene: TRBV7-9
J gene: TRBJ2-7
D gene: -
clone size: -
CDR3 protein: CASSSSGFEQYF
CDR3 DNA: TGTGCCAGCAGCTCATCAGGGTTTGAGCAGTACTTC

V gene: TRBV19
J gene: TRBJ1-5
D gene: -
clone size: -
CDR3 protein: CASSIDRVGGQPQHF
CDR3 DNA: TGTGCCAGTAGTATAGATCGGGTTGGCGGACAGCCCCAGCATTTT

V gene: TRBV20-1
J gene: TRBJ2-3
D gene: -
clone size: -
CDR3 protein: CSASGGHTQYF
CDR3 DNA: TGCAGTGCTAGCGGCGGGCATACGCAGTATTTT

V gene: TRBV7-9
J gene: TRBJ1-1
D gene: TRBD1
clone size: -
CDR3 protein: CASSLGQGANTEAFF
CDR3 DNA: TGTGCCAGCAGCTTAGGACAGGGGGCGAACACTGAAGCTTTCTTT

V gene: TRBV10-1
J gene: TRBJ2-1
D gene: TRBD2
clone size: -
CDR3 protein: CASSYGTSGGYEQFF
CDR3 DNA: TGCGCCAGCAGCTACGGGACTAGCGGGGGATATGAGCAGTTCTTC

V gene: TRBV14
J gene: TRBJ2-1
D gene: TRBD2
clone size: -
CDR3 protein: CASSQDHASGLNEQFF
CDR3 DNA: TGTGCCAGCAGCCAAGATCACGCTAGCGGCCTCAATGAGCAGTTCTTC

V gene: TRBV19
J gene: TRBJ1-3
D gene: -
clone size: -
CDR3 protein: CASSLTGSGNTIYF
CDR3 DNA: TGTGCCAGTAGTCTTACAGGGTCTGGAAACACCATATATTTT

V gene: TRBV7-8
J gene: TRBJ1-6
D gene: -
clone size: -
CDR3 protein: CASSRLNQGLNSPLHF
CDR3 DNA: TGTGCCAGCAGCCGCCTTAATCAGGGCTTGAATTCACCCCTCCACTTT

V gene: TRBV24-1
J gene: TRBJ2-7
D gene: -
clone size: few
CDR3 protein: CATSADTGYEQYF
CDR3 DNA: TGTGCCACCAGTGCAGATACAGGATACGAGCAGTACTTC

V gene: TRBV7-8
J gene: TRBJ2-3
D gene: TRBD2
clone size: -
CDR3 protein: CASSSGVAGGRSTDTQYF
CDR3 DNA: TGTGCCAGCAGCTCTGGGGTAGCGGGGGGGAGGAGCACAGATACGCAGTATTTT

V gene: TRBV9
J gene: TRBJ2-1
D gene: TRBD2
clone size: -
CDR3 protein: CASSVSPSGGQFF
CDR3 DNA: TGTGCCAGCAGCGTTAGCCCAAGCGGGGGGCAGTTCTTC

V gene: TRBV7-3
J gene: TRBJ2-5
D gene: TRBD1
clone size: -
CDR3 protein: CASSSGQGAWETQYF
CDR3 DNA: TGTGCCAGCAGCTCAGGACAGGGGGCTTGGGAGACCCAGTACTTC

V gene: TRBV29-1
J gene: TRBJ2-4
D gene: TRBD1
clone size: -
CDR3 protein: CSVFTGTGGIIQYF
CDR3 DNA: TGCAGCGTTTTCACCGGGACAGGGGGGATCATTCAGTACTTC